What follows are 12 T cell receptor beta chains derived from one specimen sequenced in a study of blood T cell repertoires in COVID-19. The repertoire was sequenced with immunoSEQ multiplex PCR; TCRdb's copy has only in-frame clones and lacks some. The sample lists about 400,000 clones, nearly 90% occurring once. The sequencing input was PBMCs or T cells enriched from blood (not recorded which). The receptors here all came from a woman aged 35 to 49 with acute COVID-19.

This clone appeared many times. This sequence joins TRBV24-1 and TRBJ2-2; D possibly corresponds to TRBD2 (6 bases). The V gene lost 3 bases and the J gene lost 2 bases, with 9 bases spanning the gap. The CDR3 spans 15 residues. CDR1 is KGHDR and CDR2 is SFDVKD in the germline V gene. The CDR3 nucleotides are TGTGCCACCAGTGATCGCGGGACTAACACCGGGGAGCTGTTTTTT. This codes for CATSDRGTNTGELFF.

The J gene is TRBJ1-6, the V gene TRBV14; 8 nucleotides align to TRBD1. The CDR3 covers 16 residues. V gave up 0 bases and J gave up 15 bases; unmatched junction bases: 13. Germline-derived CDR1 and CDR2 are SGHDN and FVKESK. The CDR3 sequence: CASSQEEDRGLWGLHF. The CDR3, as DNA: TGTGCCAGCAGCCAAGAAGAAGACAGGGGCCTTTGGGGCCTCCACTTT.

This clone has only a few counts. V usage is TRBV5-1 and J usage is TRBJ1-2; the D is unclear. The CDR3 is 14 amino acids. Germline V gives CDR1 SGHRS, CDR2 YFSETQ. V lost 4 bases to trimming and J lost 7 bases, with 17 bases between them. In DNA form, the CDR3 reads TGCGCCAGCAGCCCGGTTGGGAGGAGTGGTGGCTACACCTTC. Translated: CASSPVGRSGGYTF.

This rearrangement joins TRBV5-4 to TRBJ2-3, with a possible D match to TRBD1 (6 bases). There are 17 residues in the CDR3. Trimming removed 0 bases from V and 0 bases from J, with 14 bases in between. CDR1 is SGHNT, CDR2 YYREEE, per germline (reference sequence). The CDR3 loop reads CASSLGLTGSSTDTQYF. The CDR3 DNA reads as TGTGCCAGCAGCTTGGGTTTGACAGGTAGCAGCACAGATACGCAGTATTTT.

This clone was observed once. The chain combines TRBV29-1 with TRBJ1-5, with a tentative D call TRBD1 (5 bases). The CDR3 extends over 12 amino acids. V lost 7 bases and J 0 bases, leaving 7 bases between the germline ends. Per germline, CDR1 SQVTM and CDR2 ANQGSEA. CDR3: CSARDSNQPQHF. DNA for the CDR3: TGCAGCGCCAGGGATAGCAATCAGCCCCAGCATTTT.

The rearrangement uses TRBV7-9 and TRBJ2-1; D is ambiguous. V was shortened by 5 bases and J by 5 bases, with 7 bases between the two germline ends. Germline V gene sequence: CDR1 SEHNR, CDR2 FQNEAQ (reference sequence). This CDR3 has 12 amino acids. The CDR3 loop is CASSLEDNEQFF. The CDR3 bases are TGTGCCAGCAGCCTTGAGGACAATGAGCAGTTCTTC.

This rearrangement joins TRBV29-1 to TRBJ2-3; possibly TRBD2 for D (6 bases). The CDR3 consists of 15 residues. V lost 7 bases and J lost 0, with 17 bases in between. Germline V gene data show CDR1 as SQVTM and CDR2 as ANQGSEA. The DNA of the CDR3 is TGCAGCGCCAAAAACCGGGGGACTAGCACAGATACGCAGTATTTT. This encodes CSAKNRGTSTDTQYF.

The rearrangement joins TRBV10-2 to TRBJ2-3, with 8 bases matching TRBD2. Germline CDR1 is WSHSY and CDR2 is SAAADI. V shed 6 bases, J shed 2 bases, and the junction held 7 bases outside the gene matches. The CDR3 has 15 residues. The CDR3 DNA is TGCGCCAGCAGAAATAGCGGGGCCGTCACAGATACGCAGTATTTT. Translated, it gives CASRNSGAVTDTQYF.

V and J are TRBV30 and TRBJ1-1, with D perhaps matching TRBD1 (5 bases). The CDR3 sequence is 13 residues long. The V end lost 1 base, the J end lost 7 bases, and 13 bases lay between the germline ends. Per the germline V gene, CDR1 is GTSNPN and CDR2 is SVGIG (reference sequence). The CDR3 DNA reads as TGTGCCTGGAGTGACCTGGTCACAGGTGAAGCTTTCTTT. Translated: CAWSDLVTGEAFF.

The chain is built from TRBV21-1 and TRBJ1-5; the tabulated D call, TRBD1, remains unverified against the DNA. TRBV21-1 corresponds to a pseudogene. The CDR3 sequence is 16 residues long. Here the CDR3 DNA reads TGTGCCAGCAGCAAACTACGACAGGGAAGCAATCAGCCCCAGCATTTT. Protein: CASSKLRQGSNQPQHF.

The chain joins TRBV7-8 to TRBJ1-5; 9 bases map to TRBD1. V shed 5 bases, J shed 3 bases, and the junction held 11 bases outside the gene matches. In germline, CDR1 is SGHVS, CDR2 FQNEAQ. The CDR3 runs to 17 residues. CDR3 sequence reads: CASSGIGTGIVNQPQHF. For the CDR3, the DNA is TGTGCCAGCAGCGGGATCGGGACAGGGATAGTCAATCAGCCCCAGCATTTT.

The V and J genes are TRBV19 and TRBJ1-5; D uncertain. The CDR3 consists of 14 residues. Germline V gene lookup returns CDR1 LNHDA and CDR2 SQIVND (reference sequence). V was pared by 5 bases and J by 9 bases, with 17 bases between. CDR3 in amino acids: CASSSTGERGPQHF. The CDR3 coding sequence is TGTGCCAGTAGTTCTACCGGCGAAAGAGGGCCCCAGCATTTT.